The clone carrying this T cell receptor (beta chain) was seen a handful of times. Its antigen remains unidentified. The record originates from a study of T cell repertoires in cytomegalovirus infection. Study overall: Through public TCR beta signatures, both CMV infection and matching HLA type were indicated. Study-wide findings and caveats: CMV carriers with the relevant HLA were identified by cumulative public TCR beta family frequency. Within the response measured ex vivo, HLA-C-restricted CMV-specific TCR beta clonotypes were dominant.

The CDR3 is made up of 17 amino acids. V shed 4 bases, J shed 1 base, and the junction held 10 bases outside the gene matches. Germline lookup yields CDR1 SGHNT and CDR2 YYREEE (reference sequence). TCRdb re-called the reads through MiXCR, storing one row per CDR3 protein. This sample yields 680,000 or so distinct CDR3 sequences, of which under 40% are seen a single time; about 2.8% belongs to the top ten. Sequencing was done on a sample of PBMCs. The sequence came from a human donor in good health (CMV status not recorded). Some clones in this sample may be carry-over from other donors' samples. The genes are TRBV5-4 and TRBJ2-2; TRBD1 aligns across 7 bases. CDR3 in amino acids: CASSIGQAQMNTGELFF. CDR3 nucleotides: TGTGCCAGCAGCATTGGACAGGCCCAGATGAACACCGGGGAGCTGTTTTTT.